These 22 T cell receptor beta chains came from one sample sequenced in a study of cytomegalovirus exposure and HLA in healthy donors. It was with 60 Vbeta and 13 Jbeta primers that the PCR ran. The data were produced by immunoSEQ multiplex PCR, yet TCRdb's version contains in-frame clones alone and is incomplete. The sample has approximately 140,000 clones, 82% seen once. Input material: PBMCs. These TCRs come from a male donor in good health and CMV-seronegative.

The chain uses TRBV5-1 and TRBJ2-7; 8 bases match TRBD1. J gave up 3 bases and V 0 bases, and 2 bases lay outside the gene matches. The CDR3 loop spans 14 amino acids. Germline CDR1 and CDR2: SGHRS and YFSETQ. The CDR3 nucleotides are TGCGCCAGCAGCTTGGACAGGGGGGTCTACGAGCAGTACTTC. Encoded protein: CASSLDRGVYEQYF.

The chain employs TRBV27 and TRBJ2-7; 10 nucleotides line up with TRBD1. V was pared by 3 bases and J by 2 bases, with 4 bases of the junction left unmatched. The CDR3 runs 15 residues. CDR1 is MNHEY and CDR2 is SMNVEV in the germline V gene (reference sequence). The CDR3 region has the DNA TGTGCCAGCAGTTTGTTTGGGACAGGGGCCTACGAGCAGTACTTC. Its translation is CASSLFGTGAYEQYF.

The chain couples TRBV5-1 to TRBJ2-7; D may be TRBD2 (7 bases). The CDR3 runs 13 residues. Deletions cut 8 bases from V and 7 bases from J, with 19 bases between. Germline V gene sequence: CDR1 SGHRS, CDR2 YFSETQ. The CDR3: CASSPGGRVEQYF. The DNA for the CDR3 is TGCGCCAGTAGCCCCGGGGGGCGCGTGGAGCAGTACTTC.

The rearrangement joins TRBV10-3 to TRBJ2-1; D unclear. V dropped 3 bases and J dropped 6 bases, with 9 bases sitting between them. Germline V lookup: CDR1 ENHRY, CDR2 SYGVKD. The CDR3 has 13 amino acids. This CDR3 reads CAISDSYPNEQFF. The CDR3 coding sequence is TGTGCCATCAGTGATAGCTACCCCAATGAGCAGTTCTTC.

J is TRBJ1-2 and V is TRBV6-5, with a possible D match to TRBD1 (6 bases). CDR3 length: 14 residues. V was trimmed by 4 bases and J by 3 bases, leaving 12 bases between them. CDR1 MNHEY and CDR2 SVGAGI come from the germline V gene. The CDR3 nucleotides are TGTGCCAGCAGTTTAACGGACAGCGACTATGGCTACACCTTC. It yields the protein CASSLTDSDYGYTF.

This sequence joins TRBV13 and TRBJ2-1; 11 bases fit TRBD2. The V segment lost 5 bases and the J segment 8 bases; nucleotides outside the gene matches: 17. The CDR3 loop spans 18 amino acids. Germline V gives CDR1 PRHDT, CDR2 FYEKMQ (reference sequence). CDR3 sequence: CASSAGYGPSGRWDEQFF. For the CDR3, the DNA is TGTGCCAGCAGCGCCGGGTATGGCCCTAGCGGGAGGTGGGATGAGCAGTTCTTC.

J is TRBJ2-7 and V is TRBV18; 8 bases line up with TRBD2. The CDR3 has 15 residues. The trim removed 3 bases at V and 5 bases at J, leaving 9 bases unmatched. The V gene's germline CDR1 is KGHSH and CDR2 LQKENI. CDR3 amino acids: CASSPPGLEGHEQYF. The DNA of the CDR3 is TGTGCCAGCTCACCCCCGGGACTAGAGGGTCACGAGCAGTACTTC.

This clone was counted a single time. This chain links TRBV30 with TRBJ2-5; 7 bases line up with TRBD1. The germline V gene has CDR1 GTSNPN and CDR2 SVGIG (reference sequence). The junction had 10 bases not matched to a gene; V was cut back by 3 bases and J by 0 bases. The CDR3 is made up of 16 amino acids. In nucleotides, the CDR3 is TGTGCCTGGAGAGGGAACGACAGGGTAGACCAAGAGACCCAGTACTTC. Protein sequence: CAWRGNDRVDQETQYF. The whole variable domain, filled in from reference TRBV30 and TRBJ2-5, reads SQTIHQWPATLVQPVGSPLSLECTVEGTSNPNLYWYRQAAGRGLQLLFYSVGIGQISSEVPQNLSASRPQDRQFILSSKKLLLSDSGFYLCAWRGNDRVDQETQYFGPGTRLLVL.

This chain uses TRBV19 with TRBJ2-7; possibly TRBD1 for D (5 bases). The CDR3 length is 13 residues. Deletions cut 5 bases from V and 3 bases from J, with 11 bases between. Germline CDR1 reads LNHDA; CDR2 reads SQIVND (reference sequence). The CDR3 here is CASSWGGFYEQYF. The CDR3 nucleotides read TGTGCCAGTAGTTGGGGCGGATTCTACGAGCAGTACTTC.

The CDR3: CAWLAGRSSYNSPLHF. CDR3 sequence (DNA): TGTGCCTGGCTGGCAGGCCGAAGCTCCTATAATTCACCCCTCCACTTT. The V gene is TRBV30, the J gene TRBJ1-6; no firm D call. This CDR3 contains 16 residues. Germline V CDR1 and CDR2: GTSNPN, SVGIG (reference sequence). With 5 bases removed from V and 0 bases from J, the gap between germline ends came to 14 bases.

This chain links TRBV6-6 with TRBJ2-7; the D gene is possibly TRBD1 (6 bases). Germline CDR1 and CDR2: MNHNY and SVGAGI (reference sequence). V lost 8 bases and J lost 7, with 15 bases in between. The CDR3 extends over 12 amino acids. This chain's CDR3 is CASGGPGVEQYF. Here the CDR3 DNA reads TGTGCCAGCGGGGGCCCCGGGGTAGAGCAGTACTTC.

The chain employs TRBV7-8 and TRBJ1-4; D uncertain. Looked up from germline, CDR1 is SGHVS and CDR2 is FQNEAQ. This CDR3 is built from 15 residues. V was trimmed by 3 bases and J by 5 bases, leaving 13 bases between them. The CDR3: CASSLLTGSNEKLFF. Written as DNA, the CDR3 is TGTGCCAGCAGCTTGTTGACGGGATCCAATGAAAAACTGTTTTTT.

The chain uses TRBV4-3 and TRBJ2-3; the match to TRBD2 covers 12 bases. Germline CDR1 reads LGHNA; CDR2 reads YSLEER. V gave up 3 bases and J gave up 5 bases; unmatched junction bases: 6. CDR3 length: 16 residues. The CDR3: CASSHSSGRAGDTQYF. In DNA, the CDR3 is TGCGCCAGCAGCCACTCTAGCGGGAGGGCCGGAGATACGCAGTATTTT.

The DNA of the CDR3 is TGTGCCAGCAGGCAGGGGCAGGGGATCGACGAGCAGTACTTC. Translated, it gives CASRQGQGIDEQYF. The V and J genes are TRBV6-6 and TRBJ2-7, with D possibly being TRBD1 (6 bases). This CDR3 has 14 residues. The germline V and J ends were trimmed by 6 bases and 5 bases, with 17 bases remaining between them. Germline-derived CDR1 and CDR2 are MNHNY and SVGAGI (reference sequence).

The chain has TRBV5-1 and TRBJ2-3; 11 bases map to TRBD2. The CDR3 is made up of 17 amino acids. Trimming cost V 0 bases and J 0 bases; bases outside gene matches: 3. Germline CDR1 SGHRS, CDR2 YFSETQ. The CDR3 nucleotides read TGCGCCAGCAGCTTGGGGGGGACTAGCGGAAGCACAGATACGCAGTATTTT. The encoded protein is CASSLGGTSGSTDTQYF.

The CDR3 reads CASSPGHEDWQVGQFF. The CDR3 nucleotides are TGCGCCAGCAGCCCGGGACATGAGGACTGGCAGGTTGGGCAGTTCTTC. V gene TRBV4-3 combines with J gene TRBJ2-1; weak D call: TRBD1 (6 bases). Trimming removed 4 bases from V and 12 bases from J, with 25 bases in between. Germline values: CDR1 LGHNA, CDR2 YSLEER. The CDR3 contains 16 residues.

The chain employs TRBV7-9 and TRBJ1-3; 7 nucleotides match TRBD1. Germline loops: CDR1 SEHNR, CDR2 FQNEAQ (reference sequence). Losses at the gene ends were 5 bases for V and 0 bases for J; bases not matched to a gene: 4. The CDR3 length is 15 residues. The CDR3 loop is CASSPGTDSGNTIYF. In DNA, the CDR3 is TGTGCCAGCAGCCCTGGGACAGACTCTGGAAACACCATATATTTT.

This chain links TRBV6-1 with TRBJ2-5, with 12 bases matching TRBD1. V gave up 2 bases and J gave up 6 bases; unmatched junction bases: 1. Germline-derived CDR1 and CDR2 are MNHNS and SASEGT. The CDR3 runs to 14 residues. The CDR3 region has the DNA TGTGCCAGCAGTGAAAGGGACAGGGGGCAGACCCAGTACTTC. Encoded protein: CASSERDRGQTQYF.

This clone was seen once. The gene calls are TRBV5-1 and TRBJ1-2; TRBD1 aligns across 7 bases. The CDR3 is made up of 14 amino acids. Unmatched junction bases numbered 10, after V lost 4 bases and J lost 7 bases. The germline V gene has CDR1 SGHRS and CDR2 YFSETQ. The DNA for the CDR3 is TGCGCCAGCAGCGAGTCCGGGACAGCCTCTGGCTACACCTTC. This encodes CASSESGTASGYTF.

CDR3 sequence (DNA): TGCGCCAGCAGCCAAGTGGGGGCACTCTTTCCTCAGCCCCAGCATTTT. Its protein product is CASSQVGALFPQPQHF. The rearrangement uses TRBV4-1 and TRBJ1-5; possibly TRBD1 for D (6 bases). V was clipped by 1 base and J by 6 bases, with 16 bases between them. Looked up from germline, CDR1 is MGHRA and CDR2 is YSYEKL. This CDR3 is built from 16 residues.

The chain joins TRBV7-3 to TRBJ2-1, with a weak D call TRBD2 (6 bases). The CDR3 spans 13 residues. V was clipped by 4 bases and J by 5 bases, with 9 bases between them. Germline V gives CDR1 SGHTA, CDR2 FQGTGA. The CDR3 here is CASSWIADNEQFF. The CDR3 region has the DNA TGTGCCAGCAGCTGGATAGCGGACAATGAGCAGTTCTTC.

The chain combines TRBV6-1 with TRBJ2-1, with a weak D call TRBD2 (5 bases). There are 14 residues in the CDR3. V was trimmed by 3 bases and J by 7 bases, leaving 13 bases between them. The V gene's germline CDR1 is MNHNS and CDR2 SASEGT. CDR3 sequence reads: CASSDFGILNEQFF. The CDR3 DNA sequence: TGTGCCAGCAGTGACTTCGGGATCCTGAATGAGCAGTTCTTC.